This TCR beta chain originates from a study of blood T cell repertoires in COVID-19. Turning to the study itself: Samples came from the United States, Italy and Spain, spanning acute and convalescent COVID-19. Sources were T cells, B-cell-depleted T cells, or PBMCs; the material itself was cDNA or gDNA.

Per the authors' pipeline: Using reference gene primer amplification, nucleated cell counts were estimated. Sequenced by immunoSEQ multiplex PCR; TCRdb stores in-frame clones only, minus some. The V and J calls and the clone size are those of that table, but D and trimming were determined from the DNA. The sample lists fewer than 110,000 clones, approximately 88% occurring once. The CDR3 is 15 residues long. Germline V gene data show CDR1 as LNHDA and CDR2 as SQIVND (reference sequence). Between the trimmed V and J ends, which lost 6 bases and 9 bases, there was a span of 21 bases. The sequence was obtained from a human donor in a cohort sampled during active COVID-19. The sample was peripheral blood. The rearrangement joins TRBV19 to TRBJ2-1; tentative D call: TRBD1 (5 bases). CDR3 bases: TGTGCCAGTAGCATCCCCCGCCAGGGTTGGGGTGAGCAGTTCTTC. It is translated as CASSIPRQGWGEQFF.